The present entry profiles one T cell receptor (beta chain) with its context. What it binds is not known. Assay: immunoSEQ multiplex PCR; the TCRdb copy retains only in-frame clones and omits some. The top ten hold 40% to 50% of the sample, which has about 48,000 clones, 70% to 90% seen once. The V end lost 5 bases, the J end lost 4 bases, and 9 bases lay between the germline ends. This CDR3 comprises 12 residues. The germline CDR1 and CDR2 sequences are MDHEN and SYDVKM. This sample was included in a study of OX40 agonist ivuxolimab in advanced cancers. Study-level points and caveats: In the expanded peripheral T cells, antigen specificity was never determined. The mean number of expanded clones was higher in CD8+ T cells than in CD4+.

The chain recombines TRBV28 with TRBJ2-7; D gene ambiguous. Material: CD4+ or CD8+ T cells sorted from blood, obtained in a trial of the OX40 agonist ivuxolimab. The origin of this receptor is an adult with an advanced solid tumor such as melanoma, head and neck, liver or kidney cancer. This chain's CDR3 is CASSARAYEQYF. The CDR3 bases are TGTGCCAGCAGTGCCCGGGCGTACGAGCAGTACTTC.